These T cell receptor beta chains were read from a single sample in a study of blood T cell repertoires in COVID-19. TCRdb keeps only in-frame clones here, not all; method: immunoSEQ multiplex PCR. The table shows just over 80,000 clones, with roughly 91% occurring only once. What was sequenced was PBMCs or T cells enriched from blood (not recorded which). These receptors all come from a woman in her forties or fifties with acute COVID-19. Each CDR3 is given without its conserved first and last residue. Size is stated for part of the rows, as once, few or many counts, or as a class when the clone is expanded.

.,TRBV5-1,TRBJ2-1,ASSTGLAGGTYNEQF
.,TRBV12-3/TRBV12-4,TRBJ1-1,ASLREENTEAF
.,TRBV15,TRBJ2-2,ATSNERGTGELF
.,TRBV7-3,TRBJ2-3,ASSPLGGRGTDTQY
.,TRBV7-8,TRBJ2-1,ASSIAGRYNEQF
.,TRBV18,TRBJ1-1,ASSTRDRVPSNTEAF
once,TRBV7-3,TRBJ2-1,ASSPHLAGGYNEQF
.,TRBV5-4,TRBJ2-5,ASSWGTGQETQY
few,TRBV5-1,TRBJ1-1,ASSLGQGAEAF
.,TRBV19,TRBJ2-1,ASSMDGGSYNEQF
.,TRBV12-5,TRBJ1-2,ASGLMFSYGYT
.,TRBV9,TRBJ2-7,ASSGQGGPYEQY
.,TRBV7-6,TRBJ2-3,ASSLTQGLAGVTDTQY
.,TRBV6-4,TRBJ1-6,ASSAAGGGESPLH
.,TRBV5-4,TRBJ1-2,ASSLETDYGYT
.,TRBV28,TRBJ2-2,ASSLIWEADGTGNTGELF
.,TRBV5-1,TRBJ2-5,ASSLGLAGEETQY
.,TRBV5-5,TRBJ2-1,ASSLSGGRSNEQF
.,TRBV19,TRBJ2-5,ASSRGSQETQY
.,TRBV30,TRBJ1-1,AWREQGMAEAF
.,TRBV2,TRBJ2-1,ASSEVRLAVYNEQF
.,TRBV18,TRBJ2-6,ASSLRQAASGANVLT
.,TRBV29-1,TRBJ1-4,SARESTNEKLF
.,TRBV6-1,TRBJ2-1,ASSEADVRDEQF
.,TRBV7-2,TRBJ2-3,ASSLNLAESTDTQY
.,TRBV3-1/TRBV3-2,TRBJ2-7,ASSQAGAVPYEQY
.,TRBV15,TRBJ1-5,ATSRGGASNQPQH
.,TRBV3-1/TRBV3-2,TRBJ2-5,ASSPPGEETQY
.,TRBV19,TRBJ2-2,ASSIEAGFTGELF
few,TRBV29-1,TRBJ1-1,SVESDRGAEAF
once,TRBV29-1,TRBJ2-1,SVVSATRGNEQF
.,TRBV29-1,TRBJ1-2,SFGTGLVGYT
.,TRBV7-9,TRBJ1-3,ASSPRQENGTLNTIY
.,TRBV7-2,TRBJ2-1,ASSLAARGTSDYNEQF
few,TRBV4-1,TRBJ2-2,ASSQRLAGDTGELF
few,TRBV14,TRBJ2-1,ASSQGASGTSSYNEQF